The rows below give T cell receptor beta chains drawn from one sample of a study of cytomegalovirus exposure and HLA in healthy donors. Profiling relied on immunoSEQ multiplex PCR, and the TCRdb table lists in-frame clones only, not all of them. The sample shows 140,000 to 150,000 clones, roughly nine tenths of them seen only once. The sample was PBMCs. The receptor source for this set is a man between 18 and 35 years old in good health and CMV-seronegative. The CDR3 runs from the conserved cysteine through the conserved F or W. Fields, in order: J gene, D gene, V gene, clone size, CDR3 DNA, CDR3 protein. The D gene is left open where the match is weak. Size values are once, few and many counts, or a class for expanded clones, and some rows have none.

j_call: TRBJ2-1
d_call: NA
v_call: TRBV9
clone_size: NA
cdr3_nt: TGTGCCAGCAGCTCGTACTTTAGCCCTACCTACAATGAGCAGTTCTTC
cdr3_aa: CASSSYFSPTYNEQFF

j_call: TRBJ2-5
d_call: TRBD2
v_call: TRBV5-4
clone_size: NA
cdr3_nt: TGTGCCAGCAGCCAAGCGGGGGGACAAGAGACCCAGTACTTC
cdr3_aa: CASSQAGGQETQYF

j_call: TRBJ1-1
d_call: NA
v_call: TRBV29-1
clone_size: NA
cdr3_nt: TGCAGCGTGCCATCAGGGATCACTGAAGCTTTCTTT
cdr3_aa: CSVPSGITEAFF

j_call: TRBJ2-5
d_call: TRBD2
v_call: TRBV9
clone_size: NA
cdr3_nt: TGTGCCAGCAGCGTGGGTAGACTAGCGGGAGAAGAGACCCAGTACTTC
cdr3_aa: CASSVGRLAGEETQYF

j_call: TRBJ1-1
d_call: NA
v_call: TRBV7-3
clone_size: NA
cdr3_nt: TGTGCCAGCAGCCCTAACAGGGATGGTAACACTGAAGCTTTCTTT
cdr3_aa: CASSPNRDGNTEAFF

j_call: TRBJ2-5
d_call: NA
v_call: TRBV5-1
clone_size: NA
cdr3_nt: TGCGCCAGCAGCGATAGGACAGCTTGGAAAGAGACCCAGTACTTC
cdr3_aa: CASSDRTAWKETQYF

j_call: TRBJ1-1
d_call: NA
v_call: TRBV12-5
clone_size: once
cdr3_nt: TGTGCTAGTGGGGGCGACCTCAACATGGGGAACACTGAAGCTTTCTTT
cdr3_aa: CASGGDLNMGNTEAFF

j_call: TRBJ2-1
d_call: TRBD2
v_call: TRBV15
clone_size: NA
cdr3_nt: TGTGCCACCAGCAGAGATCTCCCTTTACTAGCGGGCGACAATGAGCAGTTCTTC
cdr3_aa: CATSRDLPLLAGDNEQFF

j_call: TRBJ2-1
d_call: TRBD2
v_call: TRBV7-7
clone_size: NA
cdr3_nt: TGTGCCAGCAGCCCCGGACTAGCGGGAGTAGTGAATGAGCAGTTCTTC
cdr3_aa: CASSPGLAGVVNEQFF

j_call: TRBJ2-1
d_call: NA
v_call: TRBV4-1
clone_size: NA
cdr3_nt: TGCGCCAGCAGCCGAGAGGGGGGTTACAATGAGCAGTTCTTC
cdr3_aa: CASSREGGYNEQFF

j_call: TRBJ2-4
d_call: TRBD1
v_call: TRBV5-1
clone_size: NA
cdr3_nt: TGCGCCAGCAGCGCAGGACAGGAAAACATTCAGTACTTC
cdr3_aa: CASSAGQENIQYF

j_call: TRBJ1-1
d_call: TRBD1
v_call: TRBV19
clone_size: NA
cdr3_nt: TGTGCCAGTAGTATTCAGGGACAGGGGAATCCTGAAGCTTTCTTT
cdr3_aa: CASSIQGQGNPEAFF

j_call: TRBJ1-1
d_call: NA
v_call: TRBV6-6
clone_size: NA
cdr3_nt: TGTGCCAGCAGTTATGGTGGGGGCGGCGGATTGACTGAAGCTTTCTTT
cdr3_aa: CASSYGGGGGLTEAFF

j_call: TRBJ2-3
d_call: TRBD2
v_call: TRBV4-1
clone_size: NA
cdr3_nt: TGCGCCAGCAGCCCAGCGGGAGCCACGCAGTATTTT
cdr3_aa: CASSPAGATQYF

j_call: TRBJ2-5
d_call: TRBD1
v_call: TRBV2
clone_size: once
cdr3_nt: TGTGCCAGCAGTCGACAGGGGGTTTGGGAGACCCAGTACTTC
cdr3_aa: CASSRQGVWETQYF

j_call: TRBJ2-1
d_call: NA
v_call: TRBV5-1
clone_size: NA
cdr3_nt: TGCGCCAGCAGCTTGGCGTTTGAGCAGTTCTTC
cdr3_aa: CASSLAFEQFF

j_call: TRBJ1-1
d_call: NA
v_call: TRBV9
clone_size: NA
cdr3_nt: TGTGCCAGCAGCGTAGATAATGGGGGCGTTAATGAAGCTTTCTTT
cdr3_aa: CASSVDNGGVNEAFF

j_call: TRBJ1-2
d_call: NA
v_call: TRBV14
clone_size: once
cdr3_nt: TGTGCCAGCAGCCAAGACACCGCTGGGGCGAACTATGGCTACACCTTC
cdr3_aa: CASSQDTAGANYGYTF

j_call: TRBJ2-3
d_call: NA
v_call: TRBV29-1
clone_size: once
cdr3_nt: TGCAGCGTTCGAAGCGTCGGAGGCACAGATACGCAGTATTTT
cdr3_aa: CSVRSVGGTDTQYF

j_call: TRBJ1-5
d_call: NA
v_call: TRBV10-2
clone_size: few
cdr3_nt: TGCGCCAGCTCGGGGGATTTTAGCAATCAGCCCCAGCATTTT
cdr3_aa: CASSGDFSNQPQHF

j_call: TRBJ2-1
d_call: NA
v_call: TRBV5-1
clone_size: NA
cdr3_nt: TGCGCCAGCAGCCTGAAAGCTTTAAGCTCCTACAATGAGCAGTTCTTC
cdr3_aa: CASSLKALSSYNEQFF

j_call: TRBJ2-7
d_call: NA
v_call: TRBV30
clone_size: NA
cdr3_nt: TGTGCCTGGAGGGACAGAGAGAAATATGATCCCTACGAGCAGTACTTC
cdr3_aa: CAWRDREKYDPYEQYF

j_call: TRBJ2-2
d_call: TRBD1
v_call: TRBV5-4
clone_size: NA
cdr3_nt: TGTGCCAGCAGCGCCCGGGACAGGGCTACCGGGGAGCTGTTTTTT
cdr3_aa: CASSARDRATGELFF

j_call: TRBJ2-7
d_call: TRBD1
v_call: TRBV6-5
clone_size: NA
cdr3_nt: TGTGCCAGCACTAACCCAGGGACAGGCGGCAACTTGTACTTC
cdr3_aa: CASTNPGTGGNLYF

j_call: TRBJ2-1
d_call: NA
v_call: TRBV10-1
clone_size: NA
cdr3_nt: TGCGCCAGCAGTGAGTCGGGTGGGTCCTACAGGGACAATGAGCAGTTCTTC
cdr3_aa: CASSESGGSYRDNEQFF

j_call: TRBJ2-3
d_call: TRBD2
v_call: TRBV27
clone_size: NA
cdr3_nt: TGTGCCAGCAGGGGAGCGGGGGGTAGGGATACGCAGTATTTT
cdr3_aa: CASRGAGGRDTQYF

j_call: TRBJ1-1
d_call: NA
v_call: TRBV6-5
clone_size: NA
cdr3_nt: TGTGCCAGCAGTTGGACCGCACCCGGGACATACGAAGCTTTCTTT
cdr3_aa: CASSWTAPGTYEAFF

j_call: TRBJ2-1
d_call: NA
v_call: TRBV9
clone_size: NA
cdr3_nt: TGTGCCAGCAGCCTGACTCTTAGCTCCTACAATGAGCAGTTCTTC
cdr3_aa: CASSLTLSSYNEQFF

j_call: TRBJ2-1
d_call: TRBD2
v_call: TRBV6-1
clone_size: NA
cdr3_nt: TGTGCCAGCGACTCGGGACTAGCATTCTACAATGAGCAGTTCTTC
cdr3_aa: CASDSGLAFYNEQFF

j_call: TRBJ1-2
d_call: TRBD1
v_call: TRBV9
clone_size: NA
cdr3_nt: TGTGCCAGCAGCATTACAGGGGGAGGAAACTATGGCTACACCTTC
cdr3_aa: CASSITGGGNYGYTF

j_call: TRBJ1-2
d_call: NA
v_call: TRBV19
clone_size: NA
cdr3_nt: TGTGCCAGTAGTAGATTCGACAGGTCTTCCTATGGCTACACCTTC
cdr3_aa: CASSRFDRSSYGYTF

j_call: TRBJ2-1
d_call: TRBD2
v_call: TRBV10-2
clone_size: NA
cdr3_nt: TGCGCCAGCAGTGCCGGGACTAGCTACAATGAGCAGTTCTTC
cdr3_aa: CASSAGTSYNEQFF

j_call: TRBJ1-3
d_call: NA
v_call: TRBV18
clone_size: once
cdr3_nt: TGTGCCAGCTCAACCACTCCACAGGAGGGAAACACCATATATTTT
cdr3_aa: CASSTTPQEGNTIYF

j_call: TRBJ1-1
d_call: TRBD1
v_call: TRBV7-3
clone_size: NA
cdr3_nt: TGTGCCAGCAGCCAAGATAGGGGGACAGTACCTTTCTTT
cdr3_aa: CASSQDRGTVPFF

j_call: TRBJ1-3
d_call: TRBD1
v_call: TRBV28
clone_size: NA
cdr3_nt: TGTGCCAGCAGTTTCGGGACAGGGGGCGCTGGAAACACCATATATTTT
cdr3_aa: CASSFGTGGAGNTIYF

j_call: TRBJ2-7
d_call: TRBD1
v_call: TRBV5-1
clone_size: once
cdr3_nt: TGCGCCAGCTCAGTGACAGGGGTATACGAGCAGTACTTC
cdr3_aa: CASSVTGVYEQYF

j_call: TRBJ1-1
d_call: TRBD1
v_call: TRBV6-5
clone_size: NA
cdr3_nt: TGTGCCAGCAGCAGACAGGGACCCACTGAAGCTTTCTTT
cdr3_aa: CASSRQGPTEAFF

j_call: TRBJ2-7
d_call: TRBD1
v_call: TRBV30
clone_size: NA
cdr3_nt: TGTGCCTGGAGTGTAGGGGCAGGGGGCCGGTACGAGCAGTACTTC
cdr3_aa: CAWSVGAGGRYEQYF